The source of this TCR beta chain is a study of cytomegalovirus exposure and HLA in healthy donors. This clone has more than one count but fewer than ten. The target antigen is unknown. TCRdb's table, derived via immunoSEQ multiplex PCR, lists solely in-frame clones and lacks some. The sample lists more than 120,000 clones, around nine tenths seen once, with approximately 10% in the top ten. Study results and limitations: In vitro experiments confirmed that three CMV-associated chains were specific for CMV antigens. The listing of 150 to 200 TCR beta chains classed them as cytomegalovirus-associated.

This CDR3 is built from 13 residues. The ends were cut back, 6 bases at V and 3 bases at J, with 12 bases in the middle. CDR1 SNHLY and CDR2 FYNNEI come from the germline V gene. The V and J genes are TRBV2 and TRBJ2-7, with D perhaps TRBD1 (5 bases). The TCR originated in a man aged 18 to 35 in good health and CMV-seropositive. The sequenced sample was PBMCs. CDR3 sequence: CASRNQGHYEQYF. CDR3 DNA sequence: TGTGCCAGCAGGAATCAGGGCCACTACGAGCAGTACTTC. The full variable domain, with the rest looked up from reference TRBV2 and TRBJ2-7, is EPEVTQTPSHQVTQMGQEVILRCVPISNHLYFYWYRQILGQKVEFLVSFYNNEISEKSEIFDDQFSVERPDGSNFTLKIRSTKLEDSAMYFCASRNQGHYEQYFGPGTRLTVT.